This T cell receptor (beta chain) stems from a study of glioma-infiltrating T cells after dendritic cell vaccination. About the study: Autologous tumor lysate-pulsed dendritic cell vaccination was given between the early 2000s and the early 2010s. Findings of the study overall: Only a small number of patients had complete blood and tumor samples. Higher TCR clonality did not directly relate to longer survival.

Concerning this clone: Its cognate antigen is unknown.

The method was immunoSEQ multiplex PCR; TCRdb's version includes in-frame clones alone and lacks a portion of them. The data contain 80,000 to 95,000 clones, roughly 84% of them singletons. V was shortened by 2 bases and J by 4 bases, with 9 bases between the two germline ends. CDR1 and CDR2 from the germline V gene are SGHNT and YYREEE (reference sequence). CDR3 size: 13 residues. This chain connects TRBV5-4 to TRBJ1-2; no clear D gene. The sample here was blood, taken before dendritic cell vaccination. This receptor was identified in a human donor with glioblastoma. The CDR3 reads CASSLLLGYGYTF. The CDR3 DNA reads TGTGCCAGCAGCTTATTACTAGGCTATGGCTACACCTTC.